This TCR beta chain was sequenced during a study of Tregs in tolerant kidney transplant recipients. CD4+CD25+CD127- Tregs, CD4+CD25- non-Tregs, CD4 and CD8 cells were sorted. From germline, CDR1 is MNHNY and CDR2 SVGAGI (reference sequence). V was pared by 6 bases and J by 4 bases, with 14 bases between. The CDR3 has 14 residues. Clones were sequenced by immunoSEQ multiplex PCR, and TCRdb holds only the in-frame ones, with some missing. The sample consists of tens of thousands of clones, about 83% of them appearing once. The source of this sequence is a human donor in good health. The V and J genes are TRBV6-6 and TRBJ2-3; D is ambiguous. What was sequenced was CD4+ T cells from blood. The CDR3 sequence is CASRAMGGADTQYF. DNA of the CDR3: TGTGCCAGCAGAGCCATGGGTGGTGCAGATACGCAGTATTTT.